This TCR beta chain was recovered during a study of blood T cell repertoires in COVID-19. This CDR3 contains 15 residues. The germline V gene encodes CDR1 MNHEY and CDR2 SVGAGI. J gave up 4 bases and V 5 bases, and 9 bases lay outside the gene matches. Sequencing used immunoSEQ multiplex PCR; TCRdb keeps in-frame clones, though not all of them. The sample gives under 200,000 clones, roughly 80% of which show up once; roughly 5% is in the top ten. Those enrolled, adults aged about 18 to 89 years, came from 25 or so US areas. The chain joins TRBV6-5 to TRBJ2-3; 7 positions match TRBD2. This receptor was identified in a woman aged 40 to 50 with acute COVID-19. The sample was PBMCs or T cells enriched from blood (not recorded which). This CDR3 reads CASSHQREGADTQYF. The CDR3 region has the DNA TGTGCCAGCAGTCATCAGCGGGAAGGGGCAGATACGCAGTATTTT.